The 30 T cell receptor beta chains below all came from one sample that was sequenced in a study of T cell responses to AZD1222 COVID-19 vaccine. The data were produced by immunoSEQ multiplex PCR, yet TCRdb's version contains in-frame clones alone and is incomplete. Among approximately 200,000 clones listed, around 94% were seen once. The sample in question was peripheral blood, obtained 28 days after the second dose of the MenACWY control vaccine. The receptor source for this set is an adult who received the MenACWY meningococcal vaccine as a control.

The chain recombines TRBV5-5 with TRBJ1-3; TRBD1 is a possible D gene (5 bases). Germline V CDR1 and CDR2: SGHKS, YYEKEE (reference sequence). V lost 4 bases to trimming and J lost 0 bases, with 14 bases between them. There are 16 residues in the CDR3. The CDR3, as DNA: TGTGCCAGCAGCCTCTCGGGACCGAACTCTGGAAACACCATATATTTT. Translating it yields CASSLSGPNSGNTIYF.

This clone has just one count. The rearrangement joins TRBV4-2 to TRBJ2-3; D is unresolved. Germline V gene sequence: CDR1 LGHNA, CDR2 YNFKEQ. V was clipped by 0 bases and J by 2 bases, with 6 bases between them. The CDR3 has 14 amino acids. The CDR3: CASSQEKNTDTQYF. The CDR3 coding sequence is TGTGCCAGCAGCCAAGAAAAGAACACAGATACGCAGTATTTT.

The chain couples TRBV18 to TRBJ2-7; 7 bases fit TRBD1. Germline CDR1 is KGHSH and CDR2 is LQKENI. V shed 8 bases, J shed 2 bases, and the junction held 9 bases outside the gene matches. CDR3 length: 14 residues. CDR3 region: CASARDSQAYEQYF. The CDR3 region has the DNA TGTGCCAGCGCCCGGGACAGCCAGGCCTACGAGCAGTACTTC.

The CDR3 DNA sequence: TGTGCCTGGAGCTCCTGGGCTAACACTGAAGCTTTCTTT. It specifies CAWSSWANTEAFF. The chain couples TRBV30 to TRBJ1-1; D not resolved. The V gene's germline CDR1 is GTSNPN and CDR2 SVGIG (reference sequence). The V end was cut by 3 bases, the J end by 2 bases, with 10 bases between. The CDR3 sequence is 13 residues long.

The J gene is TRBJ1-5, the V gene TRBV5-1; the match to TRBD1 covers 9 bases. J lost 7 bases, V lost 5 bases, and 7 bases had no gene match. Germline values: CDR1 SGHRS, CDR2 YFSETQ. The CDR3 sequence is 14 residues long. CDR3 sequence: CASRPGTGMQPQHF. CDR3 coding DNA: TGCGCCAGCAGACCCGGGACAGGGATGCAGCCCCAGCATTTT.

This clone came up once. The chain is built from TRBV4-3 and TRBJ2-7; D is perhaps TRBD1 or TRBD2 (6 bases each). V was pared by 0 bases and J by 6 bases, with 12 bases between. The CDR3 is 14 residues long. Looked up from germline, CDR1 is LGHNA and CDR2 is YSLEER. The CDR3: CASSQDASGAEQYF. CDR3 coding DNA: TGCGCCAGCAGCCAAGATGCCTCGGGGGCCGAGCAGTACTTC.

The chain has TRBV5-4 and TRBJ2-2; 7 bases line up with TRBD1. CDR1 and CDR2 from the germline V gene are SGHNT and YYREEE (reference sequence). The CDR3 totals 15 residues. The ends lost 5 bases at V and 5 bases at J; junction bases unmatched: 9. As DNA, the CDR3 is TGTGCCAGCAGTTCTAGCATACAGGGGACCGGGGAGCTGTTTTTT. Amino acid sequence: CASSSSIQGTGELFF.

This clone was counted once. The chain uses TRBV5-1 and TRBJ1-4, with 10 nucleotides matching TRBD1. V shed 3 bases, J shed 7 bases, and the junction held 6 bases outside the gene matches. This CDR3 has 15 amino acids. Germline V CDR1 and CDR2: SGHRS, YFSETQ. The CDR3 nucleotides read TGCGCCAGCAGCTCGGGACAGGGGCCGGGTGAAAAACTGTTTTTT. Protein: CASSSGQGPGEKLFF.

The chain links TRBV6-5 to TRBJ2-7; the match to TRBD1 covers 8 bases. V was pared by 6 bases and J by 4 bases, with 11 bases of the junction left unmatched. Germline assignment: CDR1 MNHEY and CDR2 SVGAGI. The CDR3 spans 15 residues. The CDR3 loop is CASSLIPGTGYEQYF. The CDR3 bases are TGTGCCAGCAGCCTGATCCCCGGGACAGGTTACGAGCAGTACTTC.

As DNA, the CDR3 is TGTGCCAGTAGTATAGCGATGGGGGCTCGGCAGCCCCAGCATTTT. It yields the protein CASSIAMGARQPQHF. The chain links TRBV19 to TRBJ1-5, with D tentatively TRBD1 (6 bases). CDR3 length: 15 amino acids. V was shortened by 1 base and J by 7 bases, with 14 bases between the two germline ends. Per the germline V gene, CDR1 is LNHDA and CDR2 is SQIVND (reference sequence).

The rearrangement uses TRBV27 and TRBJ1-2, with a weak D call TRBD1 (5 bases). The CDR3 contains 13 residues. Deletions cut 4 bases from V and 3 bases from J, with 9 bases between. CDR1 MNHEY and CDR2 SMNVEV come from the germline V gene (reference sequence). CDR3 amino acids: CASSYVGHYGYTF. The CDR3 nucleotides read TGTGCCAGCAGTTATGTGGGGCACTATGGCTACACCTTC.

The V and J genes are TRBV7-8 and TRBJ2-2; D is ambiguous. This CDR3 has 17 amino acids. Germline V gene lookup returns CDR1 SGHVS and CDR2 FQNEAQ. The ends were cut back, 3 bases at V and 0 bases at J, with 14 bases in the middle. As DNA, the CDR3 is TGTGCCAGCAGCTTTGCAAGGGCCGGCGCGAACACCGGGGAGCTGTTTTTT. This gives the protein CASSFARAGANTGELFF. Full variable domain (outside the CDR3, taken from reference TRBV7-8 and TRBJ2-2): GAGVSQSPRYKVAKRGQDVALRCDPISGHVSLFWYQQALGQGPEFLTYFQNEAQLDKSGLPSDRFFAERPEGSVSTLKIQRTQQEDSAVYLCASSFARAGANTGELFFGEGSRLTVL.

The chain carries TRBV18 and TRBJ1-4, with 7 bases matching TRBD1. The CDR3 extends over 14 amino acids. V was pared by 3 bases and J by 4 bases, with 2 bases of the junction left unmatched. Germline-derived CDR1 and CDR2 are KGHSH and LQKENI. The CDR3 region is CASSPGQNNEKLFF. CDR3 bases: TGTGCCAGCTCACCGGGACAGAATAATGAAAAACTGTTTTTT.

A few counts support this clone. This sequence joins TRBV4-3 and TRBJ2-2, with TRBD2 identical over 11 bases. CDR3 length: 17 amino acids. Germline trimming cut 8 bases from V and 0 bases from J; bases unmatched to any gene: 8. Germline-derived CDR1 and CDR2 are LGHNA and YSLEER. The CDR3 sequence is CASRTGTSGANTGELFF. The DNA for the CDR3 is TGCGCCAGCCGAACCGGGACTAGCGGCGCGAACACCGGGGAGCTGTTTTTT.

In this sample, this clone turned up once. V usage is TRBV3-1 (or the pseudogene TRBV3-2) and J usage is TRBJ2-5; 11 nucleotides match TRBD2. The junction had 8 bases not matched to a gene; V was cut back by 4 bases and J by 4 bases. The CDR3 length is 16 residues. CDR1 LGHDT and CDR2 YNNKEL come from the germline V gene (reference sequence). CDR3 nucleotides: TGTGCCAGCAGCCCCGAGCCTAGCGGGAGGCCAGAGACCCAGTACTTC. As protein: CASSPEPSGRPETQYF.

The chain carries TRBV18 and TRBJ2-3; D gene unclear. This CDR3 contains 13 residues. Trimming took 6 bases from V and 2 from J, leaving 9 bases between them. Germline lookup yields CDR1 KGHSH and CDR2 LQKENI. CDR3 protein: CASSLRHTDTQYF. CDR3 coding DNA: TGTGCCAGCTCTCTTAGACACACAGATACGCAGTATTTT.

This chain uses TRBV12-3 or TRBV12-4 with TRBJ2-1; no clear D. The CDR3 consists of 11 residues. V gave up 6 bases and J gave up 7 bases, with 7 bases separating them. In DNA, the CDR3 is TGTGCCAGCAGCCTAATAAATGAGCAGTTCTTC. Its protein product is CASSLINEQFF.

V usage is TRBV29-1 and J usage is TRBJ1-1; no firm D call. V lost 1 base, J lost 3 bases, and 15 bases lay in between. The CDR3 extends over 15 amino acids. Per germline, CDR1 SQVTM and CDR2 ANQGSEA. CDR3 in amino acids: CSVEAPRLRDTEAFF. The DNA of the CDR3 is TGCAGCGTTGAAGCTCCGCGACTTCGTGACACTGAAGCTTTCTTT.

The rearrangement links TRBV7-9 to TRBJ1-1, with D unresolved. The germline V and J ends were trimmed by 6 bases and 1 base, with 9 bases remaining between them. The CDR3 is made up of 13 amino acids. From germline, CDR1 is SEHNR and CDR2 FQNEAQ (reference sequence). CDR3 bases: TGTGCCAGCAGTCGTACAGAGAACACTGAAGCTTTCTTT. Protein product: CASSRTENTEAFF.

This chain connects TRBV28 to TRBJ1-5; D is unresolved. CDR1 and CDR2 (germline): MDHEN, SYDVKM. CDR3 length: 16 residues. Trimming removed 7 bases at V and 0 bases at J, with 16 bases between. In DNA, the CDR3 is TGTGCCAGCACCCCCCCTCCGGGGTATAGCAATCAGCCCCAGCATTTT. Protein: CASTPPPGYSNQPQHF.

The chain has TRBV18 and TRBJ1-1; no reliable D call. The ends were cut back, 3 bases at V and 0 bases at J, with 8 bases in the middle. This CDR3 comprises 14 residues. Per the germline V gene, CDR1 is KGHSH and CDR2 is LQKENI. In nucleotides, the CDR3 is TGTGCCAGCTCACCGATCGGGATGAACACTGAAGCTTTCTTT. Protein sequence: CASSPIGMNTEAFF.

The V call is TRBV9, the J call TRBJ1-2; TRBD1 agrees at 10 bases. The CDR3 spans 15 residues. V dropped 3 bases and J dropped 5; count of bases not matched to a gene: 7. Germline CDR1 reads SGDLS; CDR2 reads YYNGEE. For the CDR3, the DNA is TGTGCCAGCAGCGCAGGGACAGGGGATAGGTATGGCTACACCTTC. This encodes CASSAGTGDRYGYTF.

V gene TRBV3-1 (or the pseudogene TRBV3-2) combines with J gene TRBJ2-6, with 9 positions matching TRBD1. The CDR3 runs 17 residues. Germline CDR1 is LGHDT and CDR2 is YNNKEL (reference sequence). V lost 1 base to trimming and J lost 0 bases; unmatched junction nucleotides: 1. CDR3 sequence (DNA): TGTGCCAGCAGCCAAGGGACAGGGGCCTCTGGGGCCAACGTCCTGACTTTC. It translates to CASSQGTGASGANVLTF.

The J gene is TRBJ2-1, the V gene TRBV9; TRBD2 matches at 8 bases. Trimming removed 0 bases from V and 6 bases from J; junction bases left unmatched: 5. The length of the CDR3 is 15 residues. Germline V gene lookup returns CDR1 SGDLS and CDR2 YYNGEE. The CDR3 loop reads CASSVDFGRANEQFF. DNA for the CDR3: TGTGCCAGCAGCGTAGATTTCGGGAGGGCCAATGAGCAGTTCTTC.

V usage is TRBV24-1 and J usage is TRBJ2-5; weak D call: TRBD2 (5 bases). The CDR3 length is 14 residues. CDR1 and CDR2 from the germline V gene are KGHDR and SFDVKD. V shed 1 base and J shed 7 bases, with 12 bases lying between them. For the CDR3, the DNA is TGTGCCACCAGTGATTTTGCCAGTGGAGGGACCCAGTACTTC. It specifies CATSDFASGGTQYF.

This clone was counted a single time. In DNA form, the CDR3 reads TGTGCCAGCAGCCTAAACAGGGGTGACTATGGCTACACCTTC. It specifies CASSLNRGDYGYTF. The rearrangement joins TRBV7-2 to TRBJ1-2; 7 nucleotides agree with TRBD1. Germline lookup yields CDR1 SGHTA and CDR2 FQGNSA. This CDR3 has 14 residues. V dropped 5 bases and J dropped 3; count of bases not matched to a gene: 6.

CDR3 nucleotide sequence: TGTGCCAGCAGTCGGCGGGGGTCTCATTCCAATGAGCAGTTCTTC. Its translation is CASSRRGSHSNEQFF. The rearrangement uses TRBV6-2 or TRBV6-3 and TRBJ2-1; 7 bases line up with TRBD2. Unmatched junction bases numbered 10, after V lost 5 bases and J lost 6 bases. This CDR3 has 15 amino acids. Per germline, CDR1 MNHEY and CDR2 SVGEGT.

In its sample, this clone was seen once. The chain joins TRBV27 to TRBJ2-7, with 12 bases lining up with TRBD2. The CDR3 loop spans 14 amino acids. Trimming removed 3 bases from V and 4 bases from J; junction bases left unmatched: 1. The germline V gene encodes CDR1 MNHEY and CDR2 SMNVEV (reference sequence). CDR3 nucleotides: TGTGCCAGCAGTTTCCTAGCGGGAGGGTACGAGCAGTACTTC. Protein product: CASSFLAGGYEQYF.

V is TRBV9 and J is TRBJ2-2; 12 nucleotides match TRBD2. The germline V gene has CDR1 SGDLS and CDR2 YYNGEE. This CDR3 spans 19 amino acids. V was pared by 0 bases and J by 5 bases, with 11 bases of the junction left unmatched. In DNA, the CDR3 is TGTGCCAGCAGCGTAGCTGAGACTAGCGGGGGAATGGGTACCGGGGAGCTGTTTTTT. Encoded protein: CASSVAETSGGMGTGELFF.

The rearrangement joins TRBV19 to TRBJ2-1; TRBD2 agrees at 11 bases. This CDR3 has 13 residues. J lost 6 bases, V lost 10 bases, and 5 bases had no gene match. Germline CDR1 LNHDA, CDR2 SQIVND (reference sequence). Here the CDR3 reads CATGLAGPNEQFF. In DNA, the CDR3 is TGTGCCACAGGACTAGCGGGCCCCAATGAGCAGTTCTTC.